Listed here is a single T cell receptor beta chain. With baseline, cycle 4 day 1, and cycle 7 day 1 as timepoints, blood was sampled. The data are from a study of OX40 agonist ivuxolimab in advanced cancers. The overall study: In three patients, partial responses were observed, one with hepatocellular carcinoma and two with cutaneous melanoma.

Sequencing was performed with immunoSEQ multiplex PCR; in TCRdb, only in-frame clones are kept and a portion is missing. The top ten clones hold approximately 0.56% of a sample with roughly 79,000 clones, around 92% of them seen once. The material was CD4+ or CD8+ T cells sorted from blood, obtained in a trial of the OX40 agonist ivuxolimab. This receptor was obtained from an adult with an advanced solid tumor such as melanoma, head and neck, liver or kidney cancer.

The CDR3 region is CASTGLSYNEQFF. The CDR3 DNA follows: TGTGCCAGCACAGGCCTATCCTACAATGAGCAGTTCTTC. The V gene is TRBV7-9, the J gene TRBJ2-1, with D hard to call. Trimming removed 7 bases at V and 1 base at J, with 8 bases between. Germline loops: CDR1 SEHNR, CDR2 FQNEAQ (reference sequence). This CDR3 spans 13 amino acids.